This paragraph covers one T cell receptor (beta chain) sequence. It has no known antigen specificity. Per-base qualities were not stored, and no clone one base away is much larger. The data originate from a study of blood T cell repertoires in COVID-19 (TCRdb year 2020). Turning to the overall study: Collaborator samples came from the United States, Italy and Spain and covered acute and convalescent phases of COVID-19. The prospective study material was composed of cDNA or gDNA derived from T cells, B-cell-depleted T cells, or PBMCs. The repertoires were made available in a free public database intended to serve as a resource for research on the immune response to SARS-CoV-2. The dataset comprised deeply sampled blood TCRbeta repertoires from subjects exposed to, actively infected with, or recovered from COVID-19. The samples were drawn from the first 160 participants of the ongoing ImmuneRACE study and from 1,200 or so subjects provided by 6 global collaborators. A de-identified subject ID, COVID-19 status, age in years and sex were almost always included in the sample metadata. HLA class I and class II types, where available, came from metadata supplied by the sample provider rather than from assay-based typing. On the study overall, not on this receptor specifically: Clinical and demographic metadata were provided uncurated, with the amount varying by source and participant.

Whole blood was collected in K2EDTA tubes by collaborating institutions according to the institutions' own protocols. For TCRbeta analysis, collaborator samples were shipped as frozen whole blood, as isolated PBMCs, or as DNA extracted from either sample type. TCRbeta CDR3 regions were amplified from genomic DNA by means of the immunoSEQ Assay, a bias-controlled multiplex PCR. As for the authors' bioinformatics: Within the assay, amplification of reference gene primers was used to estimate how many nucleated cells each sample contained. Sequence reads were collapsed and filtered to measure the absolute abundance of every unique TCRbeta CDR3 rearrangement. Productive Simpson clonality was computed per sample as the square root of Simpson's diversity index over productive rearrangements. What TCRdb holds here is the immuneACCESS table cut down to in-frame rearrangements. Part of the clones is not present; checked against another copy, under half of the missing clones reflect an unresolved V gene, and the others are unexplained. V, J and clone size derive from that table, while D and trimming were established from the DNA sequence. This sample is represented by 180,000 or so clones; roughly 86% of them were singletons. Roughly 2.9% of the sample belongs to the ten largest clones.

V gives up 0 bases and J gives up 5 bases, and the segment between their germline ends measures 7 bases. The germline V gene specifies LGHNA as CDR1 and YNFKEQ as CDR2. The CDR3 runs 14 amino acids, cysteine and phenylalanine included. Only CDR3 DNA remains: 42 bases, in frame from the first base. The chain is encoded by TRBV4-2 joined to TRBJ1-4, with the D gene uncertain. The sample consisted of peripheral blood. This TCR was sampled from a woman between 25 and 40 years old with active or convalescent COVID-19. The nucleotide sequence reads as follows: TGTGCCAGCAGCCAAGATGGAGGGAATGAAAAACTGTTTTTT. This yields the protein CASSQDGGNEKLFF.